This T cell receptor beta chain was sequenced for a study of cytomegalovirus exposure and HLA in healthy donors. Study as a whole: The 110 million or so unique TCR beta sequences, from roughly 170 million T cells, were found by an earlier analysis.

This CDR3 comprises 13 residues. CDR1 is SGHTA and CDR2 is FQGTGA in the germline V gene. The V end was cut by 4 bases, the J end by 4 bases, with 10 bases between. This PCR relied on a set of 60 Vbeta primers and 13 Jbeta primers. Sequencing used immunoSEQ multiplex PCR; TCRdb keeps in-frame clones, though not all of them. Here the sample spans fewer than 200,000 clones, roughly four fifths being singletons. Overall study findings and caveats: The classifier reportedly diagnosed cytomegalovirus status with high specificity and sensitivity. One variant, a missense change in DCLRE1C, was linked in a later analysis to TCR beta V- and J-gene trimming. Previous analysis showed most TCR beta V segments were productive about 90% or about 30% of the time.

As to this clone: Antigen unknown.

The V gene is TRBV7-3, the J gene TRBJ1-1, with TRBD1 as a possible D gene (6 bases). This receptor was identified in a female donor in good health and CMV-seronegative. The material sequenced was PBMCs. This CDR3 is CASSWTVSTEAFF. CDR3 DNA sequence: TGTGCCAGCAGCTGGACAGTGAGCACTGAAGCTTTCTTT.